The clone carrying this T cell receptor (beta chain) came up many times. Per the original data handling: Nucleated cell number was recorded as an estimate derived from reference gene primer amplification. Using immunoSEQ multiplex PCR, the repertoire was profiled, and TCRdb retains in-frame clones only, with some absent. V and J calls and clone size are given by that table; D and trimming were obtained from the DNA. This table holds about 110,000 clones, approximately 80% found once. The data were taken from a study of blood T cell repertoires in COVID-19. The CDR3 runs to 13 residues. Germline V gene sequence: CDR1 SGHRS, CDR2 YFSETQ. With 7 bases clipped from V and 4 bases from J, the junction kept 6 bases outside the gene matches.

The rearrangement uses TRBV5-1 and TRBJ1-1, with 8 bases lining up with TRBD1. Sequenced sample: peripheral blood. The sequence derives from a man in his 70s with acute or convalescent COVID-19. The CDR3 region has the DNA TGCGCCAGCCGAAGGACAGGGATCACTGAAGCTTTCTTT. It specifies CASRRTGITEAFF.